The rows below give T cell receptor beta chains drawn from one sample of a study of identifying expanded T cells in peripheral blood. Generated by immunoSEQ multiplex PCR, the TCRdb table keeps only in-frame clones and is missing some. Of over 85,000 clones in the sample, about 87% were seen once. What was sequenced was blood. The receptors come from a person aged 18-69 years in good health. CDR3s leave out the opening cysteine and the closing phenylalanine or tryptophan.

CDR3 protein	V gene	J gene
ASSMSQEGEQY	TRBV28	TRBJ2-7
ASSSVNWVHTGELF	TRBV7-2	TRBJ2-2
ASSVDSSSYNEQF	TRBV9	TRBJ2-1
ASSPQTSYNEQF	TRBV5-1	TRBJ2-1
ASSLRQGVGELF	TRBV27	TRBJ2-2
ASSPRTQETQY	TRBV11-1	TRBJ2-5
ASSLGTAPNEKLF	TRBV5-1	TRBJ1-4
ASSLNREVEKLF	TRBV7-9	TRBJ1-4
ASGQGAGGELF	TRBV9	TRBJ2-2
ASSYSGNEQF	TRBV6-6	TRBJ2-1
ASSLTISQETQY	TRBV5-4	TRBJ2-5
ASSLAPDGVETQY	TRBV7-7	TRBJ2-5
ASSPRGSQLKNIQY	TRBV28	TRBJ2-4
ASDKDRQNTEAF	TRBV6-6	TRBJ1-1
ASSLARNGGDEKLF	TRBV5-4	TRBJ1-4
ASSLASGSSYNEQF	TRBV5-1	TRBJ2-1
ASSLYEGDMNTEAF	TRBV28	TRBJ1-1